This entry lists 32 T cell receptor beta chains sequenced from one sample in a study of blood T cells in healthy people across ages. For the second PCR, which ran for about 7 to 11 cycles, a sample-barcoded 5' primer and a J-beta primer mix were used. TCRdb re-called the 5' RACE reads with MiXCR, one entry per CDR3 protein. The table includes fewer than 950,000 distinct CDR3 sequences, about 53% detected once. Source material: blood. Receptors originate from a man at least 80 years old in good health.

The rearrangement uses TRBV5-1 and TRBJ1-2; 7 nucleotides match TRBD1. The CDR3 contains 16 residues. V gave up 3 bases and J gave up 0 bases; unmatched junction bases: 8. Germline values: CDR1 SGHRS, CDR2 YFSETQ. The CDR3 protein is CASSSTGNIANYGYTF. The CDR3 nucleotides are TGCGCCAGCAGCTCGACAGGGAACATTGCTAACTATGGCTACACCTTC.

The genes are TRBV12-5 and TRBJ2-1; 9 nucleotides agree with TRBD2. The CDR3 loop spans 18 amino acids. Per the germline V gene, CDR1 is LGHNT and CDR2 is FRNRAP. With V trimmed by 4 bases and J by 2 bases, 12 bases remained unmatched. CDR3 sequence reads: CASGSRPLLAGAYNEQFF. CDR3 DNA sequence: TGTGCTAGTGGTTCCCGACCGCTATTAGCGGGGGCCTACAATGAGCAGTTCTTC.

CDR3 coding DNA: TGTGCCAGCAGCACTCAACAGGGGACGGGCAACTATGGCTACACCTTC. Translating it yields CASSTQQGTGNYGYTF. The chain is built from TRBV7-2 and TRBJ1-2; the match to TRBD1 covers 7 bases. The CDR3 runs 16 residues. The germline V gene has CDR1 SGHTA and CDR2 FQGNSA. Losses at the gene ends were 5 bases for V and 2 bases for J; bases not matched to a gene: 11.

This chain connects TRBV28 to TRBJ1-1; D is unclear. The CDR3 has 15 amino acids. V was cut by 3 bases and J by 1 base, with 12 bases left in between. CDR1 is MDHEN, CDR2 SYDVKM, per germline. The CDR3 sequence is CASSFRRQANTEAFF. The DNA of the CDR3 is TGTGCCAGCAGTTTCCGTCGGCAGGCGAACACTGAAGCTTTCTTT.

V and J are TRBV12-3 or TRBV12-4 and TRBJ1-5, with D unclear. With 1 base removed from V and 0 bases from J, the gap between germline ends came to 7 bases. This CDR3 has 15 residues. The CDR3: CASSLEAYSNQPQHF. CDR3 nucleotide sequence: TGTGCCAGCAGTTTAGAGGCCTATAGCAATCAGCCCCAGCATTTT.

This clonotype has more than one count but fewer than ten. This chain links TRBV4-2 with TRBJ2-7; TRBD2 matches 9 bases. V shed 1 base and J 4 bases; nucleotides not matched to a gene: 2. This CDR3 is 14 amino acids long. From germline, CDR1 is LGHNA and CDR2 YNFKEQ. The CDR3 here is CASSQGREGYEQYF. The CDR3 bases are TGTGCCAGCAGCCAAGGGCGGGAGGGTTACGAGCAGTACTTC.

The sample holds a few counts of this clonotype. The chain recombines TRBV2 with TRBJ2-5; D uncertain. The J call may be mistaken, given a closer DNA end match to TRBJ2-7. Germline values: CDR1 SNHLY, CDR2 FYNNEI. The CDR3 runs to 15 residues. This CDR3 reads CASSPLERVPYEQYF. The CDR3 nucleotides are TGTGCCAGCAGCCCATTGGAGAGAGTCCCATACGAGCAGTACTTC.

The V and J genes are TRBV19 and TRBJ2-1, with TRBD2 matching 7 bases. CDR1 and CDR2 from the germline V gene are LNHDA and SQIVND (reference sequence). V was pared by 2 bases and J by 4 bases, with 8 bases of the junction left unmatched. This CDR3 contains 16 residues. CDR3 protein: CASSISRRGNYNEQFF. CDR3 bases: TGTGCCAGTAGTATAAGTCGGCGGGGGAATTACAATGAGCAGTTCTTC.

The chain links TRBV5-6 to TRBJ2-7, with TRBD2 as a possible D gene (7 bases). The end of the DNA is better explained by TRBJ2-4, so the J call may be wrong. In germline, CDR1 is SGHDT, CDR2 YYEEEE. CDR3 size: 16 residues. CDR3 residues: CASTRGGLMAKNIQYF. The CDR3 coding sequence is TGTGCCAGCACCCGAGGGGGACTAATGGCCAAAAACATTCAGTACTTC.

The chain recombines TRBV7-6 with TRBJ2-2, with TRBD2 matching over 10 bases. The CDR3 spans 16 residues. CDR1 SGHVS and CDR2 FNYEAQ come from the germline V gene. V shed 5 bases and J 0 bases; nucleotides not matched to a gene: 3. The CDR3: CASSQGLATNTGELFF. CDR3 in DNA: TGTGCCAGCAGCCAGGGACTAGCGACGAACACCGGGGAGCTGTTTTTT. The full variable domain, its missing parts supplied by reference TRBV7-6 and TRBJ2-2, is GAGVSQSPRYKVTKRGQDVALRCDPISGHVSLYWYRQALGQGPEFLTYFNYEAQQDKSGLPNDRFSAERPEGSISTLTIQRTEQRDSAMYRCASSQGLATNTGELFFGEGSRLTVL.

The chain combines TRBV7-2 with TRBJ1-2; no firm D call. The CDR3 length is 12 residues. Germline assignment: CDR1 SGHTA and CDR2 FQGNSA. Between the trimmed V and J ends, which lost 1 base and 8 bases, there was a span of 8 bases. The CDR3 nucleotides read TGTGCCAGCAGCTTAGTCTTGGGAGGCTACACCTTC. This codes for CASSLVLGGYTF.

V usage is TRBV28 and J usage is TRBJ2-2; D ambiguous. Deletions cut 2 bases from V and 6 bases from J, with 10 bases between. Germline CDR1 MDHEN, CDR2 SYDVKM. The CDR3 runs to 14 residues. The CDR3 spells CASSLESNSGELFF. CDR3 in DNA: TGTGCCAGCAGTTTAGAGTCCAATTCCGGGGAGCTGTTTTTT.

This sequence joins TRBV20-1 and TRBJ2-3, with D tentatively TRBD1 or TRBD2 (5 bases each). The V gene lost 3 bases and the J gene lost 14 bases, with 33 bases spanning the gap. Germline-derived CDR1 and CDR2 are DFQATT and SNEGSKA (reference sequence). The CDR3 consists of 17 residues. DNA for the CDR3: TGCAGTGCTAGTCCTCGGGTGCCAGAGGGGTTCCACAGATGCGCGTATTTT. Residues: CSASPRVPEGFHRCAYF.

This clonotype was counted between two and nine times. The chain uses TRBV29-1 and TRBJ2-7; 7 bases agree with TRBD2. The germline CDR1 and CDR2 sequences are SQVTM and ANQGSEA. The CDR3 consists of 14 residues. Unmatched junction bases numbered 11, after V lost 4 bases and J lost 5 bases. The CDR3 loop reads CSVGGAGAADEQYF. Here the CDR3 DNA reads TGCAGCGTTGGGGGTGCGGGAGCCGCCGACGAGCAGTACTTC.

A note on this clonotype: This may arise from a read error, as a much more abundant clone is one base away. The chain employs TRBV21-1 and TRBJ1-5. TRBV21-1 is classified as a pseudogene. This CDR3 spans 15 amino acids. Here the CDR3 DNA reads TGTGCCAGCAGCAAATACGAGGGTAAGCGTCAGCCCCAGCATTTT. Its protein product is CASSKYEGKRQPQHF.

This chain links TRBV11-2 with TRBJ1-2; possibly TRBD1 for D (6 bases). The V gene's germline CDR1 is SGHAT and CDR2 FQNNGV. Trimming cost V 1 base and J 4 bases, with 16 bases left between them. The CDR3 has 16 residues. In DNA form, the CDR3 reads TGTGCCAGCAGCTTAGCAGGACGACAGGCAGTCTATGGCTACACCTTC. This encodes CASSLAGRQAVYGYTF. The variable domain in full, with the rest retrieved from reference TRBV11-2 and TRBJ1-2, is EAGVAQSPRYKIIEKRQSVAFWCNPISGHATLYWYQQILGQGPKLLIQFQNNGVVDDSQLPKDRFSAERLKGVDSTLKIQPAKLEDSAVYLCASSLAGRQAVYGYTFGSGTRLTVV.

This clonotype came up a few times. The chain carries TRBV12-3 or TRBV12-4 and TRBJ2-7; D is undetermined. Trimming removed 1 base at V and 6 bases at J, with 7 bases between. This CDR3 is built from 12 residues. In DNA, the CDR3 is TGTGCCAGCAGTTTAGGTGCGGTCGAGCAGTACTTC. This gives the protein CASSLGAVEQYF.

The V call is TRBV28, the J call TRBJ2-1; D not resolved. Germline V lookup: CDR1 MDHEN, CDR2 SYDVKM. This CDR3 region has 13 residues. Trimming cost V 10 bases and J 5 bases, with 15 bases left between them. CDR3 loop: CATAAADNNEQFF. CDR3 sequence (DNA): TGTGCCACCGCGGCTGCGGATAACAATGAGCAGTTCTTC.

This chain connects TRBV12-3 or TRBV12-4 to TRBJ1-2, with D possibly matching TRBD1 (5 bases). The CDR3 runs to 13 residues. Trimming took 7 bases from V and 4 from J, leaving 13 bases between them. The CDR3 nucleotides read TGTGCCAGCAAGCCAGGGTGGTCCTATGGCTACACCTTC. Amino acids: CASKPGWSYGYTF.

The chain has TRBV10-2 and TRBJ2-5; possibly TRBD2 for D (6 bases). Trimming stripped 10 bases from V and 2 bases from J, with 14 bases between. Per germline, CDR1 WSHSY and CDR2 SAAADI. The CDR3 covers 13 residues. Here the CDR3 DNA reads TGCGCCATCCGGGACTCGGCGCAAGAGACCCAGTACTTC. Protein product: CAIRDSAQETQYF.

This clonotype was seen a handful of times. The chain uses TRBV10-3 and TRBJ2-7; no firm D call. The CDR3 is 11 amino acids. The V and J ends lost 7 bases and 7 bases respectively, with 11 bases between them. Germline assignment: CDR1 ENHRY and CDR2 SYGVKD. The CDR3 region is CAIKATNEQYF. The CDR3 DNA reads TGTGCCATCAAAGCGACGAATGAGCAGTACTTC.

This clonotype was seen just once. In DNA, the CDR3 is TGCGCCAGCAGCCAAGTTAACATTCGGACCGGGGAGCTGTTTTTT. Its translation: CASSQVNIRTGELFF. The chain uses TRBV4-1 and TRBJ2-2; unclear D gene. The CDR3 length is 15 residues. CDR1 is MGHRA and CDR2 is YSYEKL in the germline V gene. V was pared by 1 base and J by 5 bases, with 11 bases between.

This chain connects TRBV13 to TRBJ2-7; a weak D match, TRBD2 (5 bases). V gave up 0 bases and J gave up 1 base, with 10 bases separating them. The V gene's germline CDR1 is PRHDT and CDR2 FYEKMQ (reference sequence). The CDR3 contains 15 residues. DNA of the CDR3: TGTGCCAGCAGCTTAGGCTCTGAGGGATCCTACGAGCAGTACTTC. Encoded protein: CASSLGSEGSYEQYF.

This clonotype was counted once. This chain uses TRBV7-9 with TRBJ2-5; tentatively, D is TRBD1 (6 bases). The J call could be wrong; TRBJ2-7 is a better fit for the DNA end. The CDR3 loop spans 15 amino acids. Looked up from germline, CDR1 is SEHNR and CDR2 is FQNEAQ (reference sequence). The CDR3 loop is CASSPLRDNPLEQYF. CDR3 DNA: TGTGCCAGCAGCCCCCTCAGGGACAATCCCCTCGAGCAGTACTTC.

This clonotype has only a few counts. The chain combines TRBV12-3 or TRBV12-4 with TRBJ2-4; possible D gene TRBD2, 6 bases. The CDR3 totals 15 residues. Trimming stripped 3 bases from V and 2 bases from J, with 11 bases between. CDR3: CASSFGGTTKNIQYF. Here the CDR3 DNA reads TGTGCCAGCAGTTTCGGCGGGACGACCAAAAACATTCAGTACTTC.

The V gene is TRBV18, the J gene TRBJ2-4; 10 bases fit TRBD1. The J segment lost 10 bases and the V segment lost 6 bases, leaving 6 bases of the junction unmatched. CDR1 is KGHSH and CDR2 is LQKENI in the germline V gene. The CDR3 is made up of 13 amino acids. This CDR3 is CASSPGQGGIQYF. The CDR3 DNA follows: TGTGCCAGCTCGCCTGGACAGGGGGGGATTCAGTACTTC. Supplemented by reference TRBV18 and TRBJ2-4, the full variable domain reads NAGVMQNPRHLVRRRGQEARLRCSPMKGHSHVYWYRQLPEEGLKFMVYLQKENIIDESGMPKERFSAEFPKEGPSILRIQQVVRGDSAAYFCASSPGQGGIQYFGAGTRLSVL.

The J gene is TRBJ2-1, the V gene TRBV5-1; 11 bases match TRBD2. Germline V gene lookup returns CDR1 SGHRS and CDR2 YFSETQ. The CDR3 spans 17 residues. V lost 2 bases and J lost 3; bases outside the gene matches: 7. The CDR3 sequence is CASSLIPGLADYNEQFF. Written as DNA, the CDR3 is TGCGCCAGCAGCTTAATCCCGGGACTAGCGGACTACAATGAGCAGTTCTTC.

CDR3: CATSDSASGHRYAYF. Written as DNA, the CDR3 is TGTGCCACCAGTGATTCGGCTAGCGGCCACAGATACGCGTATTTT. The J gene is TRBJ2-3, the V gene TRBV24-1; 7 positions agree with TRBD2. V dropped 2 bases and J dropped 14; count of bases not matched to a gene: 15. The CDR3 totals 15 residues. From germline, CDR1 is KGHDR and CDR2 SFDVKD.

This clonotype was observed a handful of times. CDR3 in DNA: TGTGCCAGCAGTACTACCGTCCAGACAGTTTATGGCTACACCTTC. Its translation is CASSTTVQTVYGYTF. The chain uses TRBV6-5 and TRBJ1-2, with D possibly TRBD1 on 5 matching bases. There are 15 residues in the CDR3. Germline V lookup: CDR1 MNHEY, CDR2 SVGAGI. Trimming took 5 bases from V and 5 from J, leaving 18 bases between them.

The chain has TRBV6-1 and TRBJ2-7; 7 bases align to TRBD2. V shed 7 bases, J shed 3 bases, and the junction held 9 bases outside the gene matches. The germline CDR1 and CDR2 sequences are MNHNS and SASEGT. CDR3 size: 14 residues. CDR3 amino acids: CASTIGEGYYEQYF. CDR3 nucleotide sequence: TGTGCCAGCACCATCGGGGAGGGATACTACGAGCAGTACTTC.

In its sample, this clonotype was seen a few times. This sequence joins TRBV29-1 and TRBJ2-3; 11 bases fit TRBD2. The CDR3 totals 12 residues. After removal of 7 bases from V and 9 bases from J, the junction contained 6 bases not matched to a gene. Germline-derived CDR1 and CDR2 are SQVTM and ANQGSEA. The CDR3 DNA follows: TGCAGCGGCCGACTAGCGGGAAAGACGCAGTATTTT. The encoded protein is CSGRLAGKTQYF.

This clonotype appeared a single time. This chain joins TRBV20-1 and TRBJ2-7; 8 bases map to TRBD2. Germline lookup yields CDR1 DFQATT and CDR2 SNEGSKA (reference sequence). Trimming at V came to 0 bases and at J to 2 bases, leaving 9 bases not matched to a gene. The CDR3 extends over 16 amino acids. The CDR3 coding sequence is TGCAGTGCTAGAGATGCAGGGTACGGGAGGGCCTACGAGCAGTACTTC. This gives the protein CSARDAGYGRAYEQYF.